What follows are 5 T cell receptor beta chains derived from one specimen sequenced in a study of blood T cell repertoires in COVID-19. Clones were sequenced by immunoSEQ multiplex PCR, and TCRdb holds only the in-frame ones, with some missing. The sample carries about 89,000 clones, around 89% recorded once. Material: peripheral blood. The receptors derive from a man in his 60s with acute or convalescent COVID-19.

V usage is TRBV7-8 and J usage is TRBJ1-2; D is undetermined. Between the trimmed V and J ends, which lost 0 bases and 7 bases, there was a span of 15 bases. Per germline, CDR1 SGHVS and CDR2 FQNEAQ. The length of the CDR3 is 15 residues. The DNA for the CDR3 is TGTGCCAGCAGCTTAGCGGAAGCAGGCCGGGGTGGCTACACCTTC. The encoded protein is CASSLAEAGRGGYTF.

The rearrangement uses TRBV6-5 and TRBJ1-1; 8 positions agree with TRBD1. After removal of 4 bases from V and 9 bases from J, the junction contained 7 bases not matched to a gene. The CDR3 has 13 residues. CDR1 is MNHEY, CDR2 SVGAGI, per germline. CDR3 region: CASSSGPGGKAFF. CDR3 DNA sequence: TGTGCCAGCAGTTCCGGACCAGGGGGCAAAGCTTTCTTT.

The chain links TRBV28 to TRBJ1-2; possibly TRBD1 for D (5 bases). Germline lookup yields CDR1 MDHEN and CDR2 SYDVKM. The CDR3 runs to 13 residues. The V end was cut by 8 bases, the J end by 4 bases, with 14 bases between. The DNA for the CDR3 is TGTGCCAGCGCTAACCGGGGGATCTATGGCTACACCTTC. As protein: CASANRGIYGYTF.

The rearrangement uses TRBV5-4 and TRBJ2-5; D is uncertain. The CDR3 runs to 15 residues. Trimming took 1 base from V and 2 from J, leaving 12 bases between them. CDR1 and CDR2 (germline): SGHNT, YYREEE (reference sequence). This CDR3 reads CASSLFPSQQETQYF. CDR3 DNA: TGTGCCAGCAGCTTGTTTCCTTCACAGCAAGAGACCCAGTACTTC. Full variable domain (outside the CDR3, taken from reference TRBV5-4 and TRBJ2-5): ETGVTQSPTHLIKTRGQQVTLRCSSQSGHNTVSWYQQALGQGPQFIFQYYREEENGRGNFPPRFSGLQFPNYSSELNVNALELDDSALYLCASSLFPSQQETQYFGPGTRLLVL.

The chain couples TRBV5-1 to TRBJ2-7; the match to TRBD1 covers 9 bases. Trimming at V came to 6 bases and at J to 3 bases, leaving 7 bases not matched to a gene. This CDR3 region has 14 residues. Germline assignment: CDR1 SGHRS and CDR2 YFSETQ. The CDR3 nucleotides are TGCGCCAGCAATTCCGAGACAGGGGGCTACGAGCAGTACTTC. Protein sequence: CASNSETGGYEQYF. The variable domain in full, completed from reference TRBV5-1 and TRBJ2-7, reads KAGVTQTPRYLIKTRGQQVTLSCSPISGHRSVSWYQQTPGQGLQFLFEYFSETQRNKGNFPGRFSGRQFSNSRSEMNVSTLELGDSALYLCASNSETGGYEQYFGPGTRLTVT.